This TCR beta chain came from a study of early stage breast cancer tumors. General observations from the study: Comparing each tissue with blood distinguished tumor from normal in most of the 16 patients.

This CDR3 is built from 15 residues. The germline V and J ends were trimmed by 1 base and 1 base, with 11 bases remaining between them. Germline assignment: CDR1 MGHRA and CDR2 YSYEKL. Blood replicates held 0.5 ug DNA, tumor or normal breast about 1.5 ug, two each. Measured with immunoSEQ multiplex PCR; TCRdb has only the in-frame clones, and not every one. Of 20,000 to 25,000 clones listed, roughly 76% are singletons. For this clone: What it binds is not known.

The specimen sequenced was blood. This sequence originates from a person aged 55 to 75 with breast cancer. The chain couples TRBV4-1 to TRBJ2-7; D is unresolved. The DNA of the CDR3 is TGCGCCAGCAGCCAAGCCCTAACACCTTCCTACGAGCAGTACTTC. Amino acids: CASSQALTPSYEQYF.